This T cell receptor (beta chain) was identified during a study of cytomegalovirus exposure and HLA in healthy donors (dated by TCRdb to the late 2010s). The study in broad terms: In an earlier analysis of under 600 of the donors, 250 to 300 Gb of sequence data and 90 million to 130 million unique TCR beta sequences from about 180 million T cells were reported. To decide whether each TCR beta V gene segment behaved as functional or pseudogenic, an earlier analysis of some 600 of the donors relied on high-throughput TCR beta sequencing. A separate validation cohort of over 95 different subjects was used in addition to the roughly 640-subject first cohort. The study combined high-throughput TCR immunosequencing, statistical association of individual TCRs with disease status, and machine learning to predict cytomegalovirus infection status. All discovery cohort repertoires had been generated using a single sequencing platform. Four to six DR-DQ haplotypes were handled as single units for association and clustering, since linkage in the cohort was strong. In a later analysis, previously published TCR beta repertoires from several hundred donors were re-analyzed and high-resolution HLA genotyping was added so that TCR occurrence patterns could be studied. A later genetic analysis used genome-wide SNP genotypes for about three fifths of the roughly 700 donors, treating that subset as a discovery cohort. Donor age, sex, ethnicity and CMV serostatus were collected together with the repertoire data. Of the roughly 410 genotyped donors, roughly 80% were placed in the genetic ancestry cluster associated with self-reported Caucasian donors. Class I and class II HLA loci were covered by the typing at four-digit resolution. The study used immunosequencing to profile the T cell repertoires of 670 or so subjects and linked those repertoires to cytomegalovirus serostatus. Roughly 290 gigabases of sequencing data and around 88 million unique TCR sequences made up an early release that covered about 640 HLA-typed donors. Across about 370 genotyped donors of the cohort, an average of about 220,000 unique TCR beta nucleotide sequences per donor were sequenced, and about a sixth of those sequences were non-productive. Rather than using new phenotypic data, the later analysis identified candidate immune exposures from TCR beta sequences and from how often those sequences occurred across donors. The study was designed to test whether signatures of past pathogen exposure could be identified by cataloging public T cell receptors. Typing coverage varied by locus: about 620-640 donors for A, B, C, DRB1 and DQB1; more than 500 for DQA1; some 610 for DPA1; around 450 for DPB1. Study-wide conclusions, independent of this receptor: In an earlier analysis of some 500 of the donors, most TCR beta V segments were observed in productive rearrangements about 90% or about 30% of the time, broadly matching IMGT annotations. In a later analysis, 15,000 to 20,000 TCR beta sequences were associated with specific HLA alleles at a false discovery rate of 0.05. Linkage disequilibrium might explain the correlated functional status among segregating V segments, but an unknown experimental factor could not be excluded. Some IMGT-functional V segments, including TRBV6-2 and TRBV6-3, could not be distinguished by the 87-base-pair reads and were therefore excluded. While some public TCRs were present in many individuals, most TCR sequences turned up only very rarely across donors. A further reported finding was that TCR beta sequences accurately predicted the HLA-A and HLA-B alleles for most subjects in the first cohort. When HLA alleles, especially DR and DQ, strongly co-occurred, attributing TCR associations to individual alleles was difficult. In a later genetic analysis, a missense DCLRE1C variant was associated with V-gene and J-gene trimming of TCR beta chains, and the association was replicated in an independent cohort. It was suggested by the authors that the approach could potentially be generalized to other disease states and immunological phenotypes. In a later analysis, most CMV-associated TCR beta chains were found to appear HLA-restricted, with HLA associations seemingly driven largely by CMV exposure. In vitro tests confirmed that a few of the cytomegalovirus-associated TCR beta chains recognize cytomegalovirus antigens. A group of highly shared sequence variants was considered likely to be a technical artifact of the sequencing pipeline. In both the original and validation cohorts, the classifier was reported to diagnose cytomegalovirus status with high specificity and sensitivity. In a later genetic analysis, fewer N-insertions in productive TCRs were reported among donors in an Asian-associated ancestry cluster than the roughly 640-donor mean. A later analysis found that TCR association rates varied across HLA loci, with DRB1 alleles showing the most associated TCRs and HLA-C alleles the fewest. Roughly uniform sequencing depth across donors was assumed in presence/absence analyses, although this assumption may not hold. Because HLA typing was missing for some donors at each locus, association tests included only the typed subset. According to a later analysis, parvovirus B19, influenza, CMV and Epstein-Barr virus appeared linked to several top co-occurrence clusters. Only TCR beta chains were sequenced in this cohort, and the absence of alpha or paired-chain data limited detectable features. In the study, around 150 TCR beta chains were listed as associated with cytomegalovirus. Immune exposure information for the cohort was limited to CMV serostatus. In a later analysis, HLA-associated TCR beta chains were found to be more clonally expanded and to have lower generation probabilities than equally common non-associated chains. Some 16 rarely observed V segments, including chromosome 9 orphons, were excluded from the earlier analysis of several hundred of the donors because counts were too low.

Of note for this clone: Its antigen is unknown. The record has no base qualities; no much larger clone is one base away.

The CDR3 has 14 amino acids, counting the end cysteine and phenylalanine. The read is trimmed to its CDR3 DNA, 42 bases read in frame from base 1. The germline V gene (reference sequence) yields MNHEY for CDR1 and SMNVEV for CDR2. Receptor amplification or capture employed the immunoSEQ multiplex PCR assay. The multiplex PCR relied on a mix of 60 forward primers for TCR Vbeta segments and 13 reverse primers for TCR Jbeta segments. The CDR3 region of rearranged TCR beta genes was amplified from genomic DNA with a multiplex PCR assay. On the Illumina HiSeq System, the amplified TCR beta libraries were sequenced as 87-base-pair reads. In the original analysis: In a later analysis, some 80 million unique TCR beta chains were counted across the 650 to 750 repertoires, and roughly 11 million of these chains were shared by at least two donors. Raw reads were error-corrected and collapsed into unique sequences with a nearest-neighbor algorithm that merged closely related sequences to remove PCR and sequencing errors. CDR3 sequences were aligned to IMGT reference sequences to assign V, D and J gene segments. For a sequence to be retained, a match of at least six nucleotides was required to both a V gene segment and a J gene segment. A rearrangement was called productive if the CDR3 had no stop codons and remained in frame with V and J, and every other rearrangement was called non-productive. CDR3 was defined by IMGT convention, running from the second conserved V-encoded cysteine to the conserved J-encoded phenylalanine. Sequences without an unambiguous match to a single V gene segment were excluded from the earlier analysis of approximately 560 of the donors. In an earlier analysis of 450 to 750 of the donors, a V segment was called functional when productive rearrangements were above 56.7%, and segregating when the standard deviation between donors exceeded 5%. A statistical classification framework was built to diagnose cytomegalovirus status from the catalog of TCR beta chain sequences. V and J gene assignment, in a later analysis, came from comparing TCR nucleotide sequences with IMGT/GENE-DB human TR gene sequences. The TCRdist pipeline was used in a later analysis to assign CDR3 sequences and most-parsimonious VDJ recombination scenarios. In a later analysis, each TCR beta chain was defined by its CDR3 amino acid sequence together with its V-gene family, and reads without a unique V-gene family were excluded. To address suspected cross-contamination and a sequencing artifact, a later analysis removed some 620 highly shared, low-generation-probability nucleotide sequences. A later analysis calculated a clonal expansion index for each public chain from normalized within-repertoire ranks of inferred template counts. Generation probabilities in a later analysis came from a VDJ recombination model fitted to out-of-frame rearrangements, and those results were checked against IGoR. A later analysis scored TCR-TCR, TCR-HLA and TCR-CMV co-occurrence with hypergeometric tests, applying a repertoire-size bias correction to TCR pairs. In a later analysis, false discovery rates were estimated by permuting HLA or CMV assignments 20 times. In a later analysis, co-occurring TCRs were grouped using DBSCAN, and TCRdist sequence similarity was added for clustering within HLA-allele-positive subsets. Co-occurrence clustering excluded repertoires with fewer than 30,000 or more than 120,000 public chains, plus five with anomalous nucleotide sharing. The source is immuneACCESS, and TCRdb retained only in-frame sequences with V and J called. Part of the clones is not carried over; for the studies checked, unresolved V genes explain less than half of this, and the remainder is unexplained. V, J and clone size derive from that table, while D and trimming were established from the DNA sequence. The sample yields tens of thousands of clones; around 75% were counted once. Of the sample, roughly 51% is held by the ten largest clones.

The cohort consisted of some 730 healthy bone marrow donors. At the time of sampling, every cohort member was nominally healthy, though immune exposures that went unrecorded were likely present. The donor tested CMV seropositive, placing the donor among the 289 seropositive members of the cohort. Every donor gave a peripheral blood sample, and the peripheral blood mononuclear cells from that sample were used for TCR beta sequencing. The Qiagen DNeasy Blood Extraction Kit was used to extract genomic DNA from the blood cell samples. The chain is assembled from TRBV27 and TRBJ2-5; the D gene remains uncertain. The J call may be mistaken, given a closer DNA end match to TRBJ2-7. The sequenced sample was PBMCs. The TCR originated in a man aged 45-65 years in good health and CMV-seropositive. The encoded CDR3 is CASSLGRSRGEQYF. The sequenced DNA: TGTGCCAGCAGTTTAGGTCGCAGCCGAGGCGAGCAGTACTTC.